Below are 5 T cell receptor beta chains sequenced from a single sample in a study of molecular identifiers for immune sequencing clone quantification. One entry per CDR3 protein, called by TCRdb with MiXCR from the PCR reads. The sample consists of roughly 320,000 distinct CDR3 sequences, about 20% of them appearing once. The source material was naive CD8+ T cells from blood, with Jurkat cell RNA spiked in. The sample's subset: FACS-sorted CD8+CD4-CCR7+CD45RA+ naive T cells. These receptors originate from a human donor in good health. Some libraries in this study had Jurkat cell RNA spiked in.

This clonotype was counted at least ten times. The chain combines TRBV19 with TRBJ2-5; D might be TRBD2 (6 bases). Trimming stripped 6 bases from V and 2 bases from J, with 10 bases between. The germline V gene encodes CDR1 LNHDA and CDR2 SQIVND (reference sequence). This CDR3 comprises 13 residues. CDR3 in DNA: TGTGCCAGTAGCGCGGGGATGCAAGAGACCCAGTACTTC. Residues: CASSAGMQETQYF.

This clonotype was observed at least ten times. The J gene is TRBJ1-2, the V gene TRBV4-3; 7 nucleotides agree with TRBD1. Trimming cost V 0 bases and J 0 bases; bases outside gene matches: 4. CDR1 LGHNA and CDR2 YSLEER come from the germline V gene. CDR3 size: 16 residues. The CDR3 reads CASSQDRQGTNYGYTF. In DNA form, the CDR3 reads TGCGCCAGCAGCCAAGATCGACAGGGAACTAACTATGGCTACACCTTC.

There are many counts of this clonotype. The V gene is TRBV7-9, the J gene TRBJ1-5; D is unclear. The CDR3 loop spans 13 amino acids. The germline gives CDR1 SEHNR, CDR2 FQNEAQ (reference sequence). Deletions cut 4 bases from V and 5 bases from J, with 9 bases between. CDR3 bases: TGTGCCAGCAGCTCCTTACGGGATCAGCCCCAGCATTTT. Amino acid sequence: CASSSLRDQPQHF.

This clonotype was counted between two and nine times. The rearrangement joins TRBV2 to TRBJ1-2; D not resolved. The CDR3 loop spans 15 amino acids. Per germline, CDR1 SNHLY and CDR2 FYNNEI. Trimming removed 4 bases from V and 2 bases from J, with 14 bases in between. CDR3 sequence (DNA): TGTGCCAGCAGTGGCAGGTTGATGGGCAACTATGGCTACACCTTC. As protein: CASSGRLMGNYGYTF.

This clonotype was seen once. A much larger clone sits a single nucleotide away, making a read error possible. The chain combines TRBV4-2 with TRBJ2-7, with D possibly being TRBD1 (5 bases). Germline CDR1 and CDR2: LGHNA and YNFKEQ. This CDR3 has 14 residues. CDR3 nucleotide sequence: TGTGCCAGCGGCCAAGTCCAGGGTACCTACGAGCAGTACTTC. As protein: CASGQVQGTYEQYF.